The rows below give T cell receptor beta chains drawn from one sample of a study of blood T cell repertoires in COVID-19. Sequencing was performed with immunoSEQ multiplex PCR; in TCRdb, only in-frame clones are kept and a portion is missing. The sample holds a few hundred thousand clones, roughly 87% seen once. Sequencing input: PBMCs or T cells enriched from blood (not recorded which). The receptors originated from a woman aged 30 to 39 who had recovered from COVID-19. CDR3s include the opening cysteine and the closing phenylalanine or tryptophan. D genes are given only for firm matches. Not all rows give a size; the values are once, few, many and, for expanded clones, a class.

>NA|TRBV28|TRBJ2-7|TRBD1
CASSLRRGQGSF
TGTGCCAGCAGCCTGCGCCGGGGACAGGGGTCCTTC
>once|TRBV7-2|TRBJ1-1|NA
CASWKGRRNTEAFF
TGTGCCAGCTGGAAAGGGAGGCGAAACACTGAAGCTTTCTTT
>NA|TRBV7-9|TRBJ2-2|TRBD1
CASSLNPDRVAGELFF
TGTGCCAGCAGCTTAAACCCGGACAGGGTAGCCGGGGAGCTGTTTTTT
>NA|TRBV6-5|TRBJ1-1|TRBD1
CASSADRGPTEAFF
TGTGCCAGCAGCGCGGACAGGGGGCCAACTGAAGCTTTCTTT
>few|TRBV27|TRBJ1-1|NA
CASSFVTGSTEAFF
TGTGCCAGCAGCTTTGTAACGGGGAGCACTGAAGCTTTCTTT
>NA|TRBV2|TRBJ1-5|NA
CASSGATSNQPQHF
TGTGCCAGCAGTGGGGCAACTAGCAATCAGCCCCAGCATTTT
>NA|TRBV25-1|TRBJ2-5|NA
CASSELGQPVEETQYF
TGTGCCAGCAGTGAACTAGGACAACCAGTCGAAGAGACCCAGTACTTC
>NA|TRBV30|TRBJ2-7|TRBD2
CAWSPAGGEQYF
TGTGCCTGGAGTCCAGCGGGGGGCGAGCAGTACTTC
>NA|TRBV6-5|TRBJ1-2|NA
CASTRDGRSNYGYTF
TGTGCCAGCACCCGCGATGGTCGGTCTAACTATGGCTACACCTTC
>NA|TRBV28|TRBJ1-1|TRBD1
CASSLFSRGKMNTEAFF
TGTGCCAGCAGTTTGTTCAGCAGGGGGAAAATGAACACTGAAGCTTTCTTT
>NA|TRBV28|TRBJ2-5|TRBD2
CASSTQWRGGRETQYF
TGTGCCAGCAGCACCCAGTGGCGGGGGGGCCGAGAGACCCAGTACTTC
>NA|TRBV18|TRBJ1-6|TRBD1
CASSEDRGLSPLHF
TGTGCCAGCTCAGAAGACAGGGGGCTTTCACCCCTCCACTTT
>NA|TRBV14|TRBJ2-1|NA
CASSQEVWPGDEQFF
TGTGCCAGCAGCCAAGAGGTCTGGCCCGGGGATGAGCAGTTCTTC
>NA|TRBV5-4|TRBJ2-7|TRBD2
CASSFGIAGGLEQYF
TGTGCCAGCAGCTTCGGCATAGCGGGGGGTCTCGAGCAGTACTTC
>NA|TRBV5-6|TRBJ1-1|NA
CASSSRVGMRHTEAFF
TGTGCCAGCAGCTCTCGGGTCGGGATGAGACACACTGAAGCTTTCTTT
>NA|TRBV5-6|TRBJ2-3|TRBD2
CASVTSGAGDTQYF
TGTGCCAGCGTAACTAGCGGGGCCGGGGATACGCAGTATTTT
>NA|TRBV4-1|TRBJ2-1|NA
CASSQRVDEQFF
TGCGCCAGCAGTCAAAGAGTTGATGAGCAGTTCTTC
>few|TRBV29-1|TRBJ1-2|NA
CSVEDTSYGYTF
TGCAGCGTTGAAGATACCAGCTATGGCTACACCTTC
>NA|TRBV7-9|TRBJ2-2|NA
CASSSATGRNTGELFF
TGTGCCAGCAGCTCAGCAACCGGGAGGAACACCGGGGAGCTGTTTTTT
>NA|TRBV9|TRBJ2-1|TRBD2
CASSVGGSSGAHNEQFF
TGTGCCAGCAGCGTAGGGGGGTCTAGCGGGGCCCACAATGAGCAGTTCTTC
>NA|TRBV7-2|TRBJ2-3|NA
CASSLSGGVDTQYF
TGTGCCAGCAGCCTCAGCGGCGGGGTGGATACGCAGTATTTT
>once|TRBV5-1|TRBJ2-5|NA
CASSLGPLEYF
TGCGCCAGCAGCTTGGGGCCGCTCGAGTACTTC
>NA|TRBV27|TRBJ1-5|NA
CASSLTASNQPQHF
TGTGCCAGCAGTTTAACAGCTAGCAATCAGCCCCAGCATTTT
>NA|TRBV19|TRBJ1-4|TRBD1
CASSKDRAGRGEKLFF
TGTGCCAGTAGTAAGGACAGGGCGGGGAGAGGAGAAAAACTGTTTTTT
>NA|TRBV28|TRBJ1-1|NA
CASPGGGNMNTEAFF
TGTGCCAGCCCCGGGGGAGGCAATATGAACACTGAAGCTTTCTTT
>NA|TRBV28|TRBJ2-4|NA
CASSLAPRDIQYF
TGTGCCAGCAGTTTAGCGCCCCGGGACATTCAGTACTTC
>NA|TRBV28|TRBJ1-1|NA
CASNYLNTEAFF
TGTGCCAGCAACTACCTCAACACTGAAGCTTTCTTT
>few|TRBV19|TRBJ1-5|TRBD1
CASSIRQGTQPQHF
TGTGCCAGTAGTATCCGACAGGGAACCCAGCCCCAGCATTTT
>NA|TRBV7-2|TRBJ1-1|NA
CASSLASYGFMNTEAFF
TGTGCCAGCAGCTTAGCTAGTTACGGGTTCATGAACACTGAAGCTTTCTTT
>once|TRBV7-2|TRBJ1-2|NA
CASSLAVTGGGSGGYTF
TGTGCCAGCAGCTTAGCGGTAACTGGCGGGGGCTCAGGCGGCTACACCTTC
>few|TRBV2|TRBJ1-6|TRBD1
CASSEQGVDNSPLHF
TGTGCCAGCAGTGAACAGGGGGTGGACAATTCACCCCTCCACTTT
>NA|TRBV28|TRBJ1-1|TRBD1
CASRTGATEAFF
TGTGCCAGCAGGACAGGGGCTACTGAAGCTTTCTTT
>NA|TRBV10-2|TRBJ2-1|NA
CASSGPGLGNEQFF
TGCGCCAGCAGTGGGCCAGGGCTTGGAAATGAGCAGTTCTTC
>once|TRBV30|TRBJ2-7|TRBD2
CAWSFELAKHEQYF
TGTGCCTGGAGTTTCGAACTAGCGAAGCACGAGCAGTACTTC
>NA|TRBV19|TRBJ2-2|TRBD1
CASSPGTGGTGELFF
TGTGCCAGTAGTCCAGGGACAGGGGGAACCGGGGAGCTGTTTTTT
>NA|TRBV6-5|TRBJ1-6|NA
CASSYQRGGSPLHF
TGTGCCAGCAGTTACCAAAGGGGCGGCTCACCCCTCCACTTT
>NA|TRBV15|TRBJ2-1|TRBD2
CATSRDLSWTSGEQFF
TGTGCCACCAGCAGAGATCTTTCCTGGACTAGCGGGGAGCAGTTCTTC
>NA|TRBV3-1/TRBV3-2|TRBJ2-1|NA
CASSQEESSYNEQFF
TGTGCCAGCAGCCAGGAGGAAAGCTCCTACAATGAGCAGTTCTTC
>NA|TRBV27|TRBJ1-1|NA
CASSLQDSSEAFF
TGTGCCAGCAGTTTACAGGACAGCTCAGAAGCTTTCTTT
>NA|TRBV19|TRBJ2-7|NA
CASSIVGSSSYEQYF
TGTGCCAGTAGTATAGTCGGTTCTTCCTCCTACGAGCAGTACTTC
>NA|TRBV18|TRBJ1-5|TRBD1
CASSPTGDNQPQHF
TGTGCCAGCTCACCTACAGGGGACAATCAGCCCCAGCATTTT
>NA|TRBV6-5|TRBJ2-7|NA
CASSYWGVGSYEQYF
TGTGCCAGCAGTTACTGGGGCGTCGGCTCCTACGAGCAGTACTTC
>NA|TRBV13|TRBJ2-3|TRBD2
CASSLVSSGRTDTQYF
TGTGCCAGCAGCTTAGTTTCTAGCGGTCGCACAGATACGCAGTATTTT
>NA|TRBV24-1|TRBJ2-5|NA
CATSDLSGGRETQYF
TGTGCCACCAGTGATCTATCCGGGGGGCGAGAGACCCAGTACTTC
>NA|TRBV9|TRBJ2-1|TRBD2
CASSVTVAGEYNEQFF
TGTGCCAGCAGCGTCACAGTAGCGGGGGAGTACAATGAGCAGTTCTTC
>NA|TRBV27|TRBJ1-2|TRBD1
CASRKDRANYTF
TGTGCCAGCAGGAAGGACAGGGCCAACTACACCTTC
>NA|TRBV5-5|TRBJ2-7|NA
CASSLAQGKRTYEQYF
TGTGCCAGCAGCTTGGCCCAGGGTAAAAGGACCTACGAGCAGTACTTC
>NA|TRBV5-1|TRBJ1-1|NA
CASSPDSAFTEAFF
TGCGCCAGCAGCCCCGACAGCGCTTTCACTGAAGCTTTCTTT
>NA|TRBV28|TRBJ1-1|TRBD1
CASRDRDGTEAFF
TGTGCCAGCCGGGACAGGGATGGCACTGAAGCTTTCTTT